These T cell receptor beta chains were read from a single sample in a study of blood T cells in healthy people across ages. TCRdb fed the 5' RACE reads into MiXCR, producing one record per CDR3 protein. The data show hundreds of thousands of distinct CDR3 sequences, with around 46% seen just once and more than 20% held by the top ten. Specimen: blood. The receptor set was obtained from a woman aged 55-75 years in good health. The CDR3 runs from the conserved cysteine through the conserved F or W. Fields, in order: clone size, D gene, J gene, V gene, CDR3 DNA, CDR3 protein. D genes are given only for firm matches. Part of the rows lack a size; the others show once, few, many or a class for expanded clones.

clone_size: few
d_call: .
j_call: TRBJ2-1
v_call: TRBV6-1
cdr3_nt: TGTGCCAGCAGTGAAATTCCGAGCTCCTACAATGAGCAGTTCTTC
cdr3_aa: CASSEIPSSYNEQFF

clone_size: few
d_call: TRBD2
j_call: TRBJ2-3
v_call: TRBV7-2
cdr3_nt: TGTGCCAGCAGACCAGGACTAGCGGGAGGTTGGTCAGATACGCAGTATTTT
cdr3_aa: CASRPGLAGGWSDTQYF

clone_size: many
d_call: TRBD1
j_call: TRBJ2-1
v_call: TRBV5-1
cdr3_nt: TGCGCCAGCAGCTTGGTCGGCAGGGGGCCCGATGAGCAGTTCTTC
cdr3_aa: CASSLVGRGPDEQFF

clone_size: .
d_call: TRBD1
j_call: TRBJ1-2
v_call: TRBV5-1
cdr3_nt: TGCGCCAGCAGCGATAACAGGGGGCAGAGTGGCTACACCTTC
cdr3_aa: CASSDNRGQSGYTF

clone_size: few
d_call: .
j_call: TRBJ2-1
v_call: TRBV9
cdr3_nt: TGTGCCAGCAGCGTAGCTCCCGCGGACTACCCCTACAATGAGCAGTTCTTC
cdr3_aa: CASSVAPADYPYNEQFF

clone_size: .
d_call: TRBD2
j_call: TRBJ2-3
v_call: TRBV3-1
cdr3_nt: TGTGCCAGCAGCCAAGGGCGGGGGGGTTGGACAGATACGCAGTATTTT
cdr3_aa: CASSQGRGGWTDTQYF

clone_size: few
d_call: TRBD1
j_call: TRBJ1-1
v_call: TRBV25-1
cdr3_nt: TGTGCCAGCAGTGAATCGGCCAGGGGGGGCACTGAAGCTTTCTTT
cdr3_aa: CASSESARGGTEAFF

clone_size: .
d_call: TRBD2
j_call: TRBJ2-5
v_call: TRBV6-2/TRBV6-3
cdr3_nt: TGTGCCAGCGCCAGGACTAGCGGCTACGAGCTGTACTTC
cdr3_aa: CASARTSGYELYF

clone_size: .
d_call: .
j_call: TRBJ2-5
v_call: TRBV20-1
cdr3_nt: TGCAGTGCTTACCAGGGGGGAAATGAGCAGTACTTC
cdr3_aa: CSAYQGGNEQYF

clone_size: .
d_call: TRBD2
j_call: TRBJ2-3
v_call: TRBV6-1
cdr3_nt: TGTGCCAGCAGCACCGGGACTAGCGTCGCAGATACGCAGTATTTT
cdr3_aa: CASSTGTSVADTQYF

clone_size: many
d_call: TRBD1
j_call: TRBJ1-2
v_call: TRBV3-1
cdr3_nt: TGTGCCAGCAGCCAGGGCACCGGACAGGGGGCTAACTATGGCTACACCTTC
cdr3_aa: CASSQGTGQGANYGYTF

clone_size: few
d_call: TRBD2
j_call: TRBJ2-1
v_call: TRBV5-1
cdr3_nt: TGCGCCAGCAGCACCGTAGGACTAGCGGGAGCCAATGAGCAGTTCTTC
cdr3_aa: CASSTVGLAGANEQFF

clone_size: .
d_call: TRBD1
j_call: TRBJ2-4
v_call: TRBV7-9
cdr3_nt: TGTGCCAGCAGCTCACGGGACAGGGGCAACGAACTAGCCAAAAACATTCAGTACTTC
cdr3_aa: CASSSRDRGNELAKNIQYF

clone_size: few
d_call: TRBD2
j_call: TRBJ2-3
v_call: TRBV7-2
cdr3_nt: TGTGCCAGCAGCTTAGTTCGGCTAGCGGGAGCAACAGATACGCAGTATTTT
cdr3_aa: CASSLVRLAGATDTQYF

clone_size: .
d_call: .
j_call: TRBJ1-1
v_call: TRBV18
cdr3_nt: TGTGCCAGCTCACCAGGCAGTTTAATGAACACTGAAGCTTTCTTT
cdr3_aa: CASSPGSLMNTEAFF

clone_size: .
d_call: .
j_call: TRBJ2-3
v_call: TRBV12-3/TRBV12-4
cdr3_nt: TGTGCCAGCACCCTACTTGGCTCGGATGTGCAGTATTTT
cdr3_aa: CASTLLGSDVQYF

clone_size: .
d_call: TRBD1
j_call: TRBJ2-1
v_call: TRBV27
cdr3_nt: TGTGCCAGCAGTGCGACAGGGGGAGTTAAGTTAGAGGAGTTCTTC
cdr3_aa: CASSATGGVKLEEFF

clone_size: few
d_call: .
j_call: TRBJ1-2
v_call: TRBV7-9
cdr3_nt: TGTGCCAGCAGCCCCCGGGACACCTATGGCTACACCTTC
cdr3_aa: CASSPRDTYGYTF

clone_size: .
d_call: .
j_call: TRBJ1-2
v_call: TRBV3-1
cdr3_nt: TGTGCCAGCAGCCAGGAGCGAAATGGCTACACCTTC
cdr3_aa: CASSQERNGYTF

clone_size: .
d_call: .
j_call: TRBJ1-5
v_call: TRBV20-1
cdr3_nt: TGCAGTGCTAGAGTTCTCGGCAGGGCCACCAATCAGCCCCAGCATTTT
cdr3_aa: CSARVLGRATNQPQHF

clone_size: few
d_call: .
j_call: TRBJ2-3
v_call: TRBV2
cdr3_nt: TGTGCCAGCAGGGTCGGTAGCGGAGGCACAGATACGCAGTATTTT
cdr3_aa: CASRVGSGGTDTQYF

clone_size: .
d_call: TRBD2
j_call: TRBJ2-2
v_call: TRBV6-2/TRBV6-3
cdr3_nt: TGTGCCAGCATGGGAGGGGACGTTAACACCGGGGAGCTGTTTTTT
cdr3_aa: CASMGGDVNTGELFF

clone_size: .
d_call: TRBD2
j_call: TRBJ2-4
v_call: TRBV4-2
cdr3_nt: TGTGCCAGCAGCCCCGGACTGCTACGGGGGGAGCAGTACTTC
cdr3_aa: CASSPGLLRGEQYF

clone_size: few
d_call: TRBD2
j_call: TRBJ2-1
v_call: TRBV20-1
cdr3_nt: TGCAGTGCTGGAGGACTAGCGGGGACGAACAATGAGCAGTTCTTC
cdr3_aa: CSAGGLAGTNNEQFF

clone_size: .
d_call: TRBD1
j_call: TRBJ1-1
v_call: TRBV20-1
cdr3_nt: TGCAGTGCGCCGACAGGGGGAGGCACTGAAGCTTTCTTT
cdr3_aa: CSAPTGGGTEAFF

clone_size: few
d_call: .
j_call: TRBJ1-5
v_call: TRBV3-1
cdr3_nt: TGTGCCAGCAGCCCCCAGAGCAATCAGCCCCAGCATTTT
cdr3_aa: CASSPQSNQPQHF

clone_size: .
d_call: .
j_call: TRBJ2-4
v_call: TRBV20-1
cdr3_nt: TGCAGTGCTCCCGAGGACATTCAGTACTTC
cdr3_aa: CSAPEDIQYF

clone_size: .
d_call: TRBD1
j_call: TRBJ1-2
v_call: TRBV27
cdr3_nt: TGTGCCAGCAGTCGGACAGGATGGGCTAACTATGGCTACACCTTC
cdr3_aa: CASSRTGWANYGYTF

clone_size: .
d_call: TRBD1
j_call: TRBJ2-3
v_call: TRBV28
cdr3_nt: TGTGCCAGCAGTTGCCGGGACAGACGCGCAGATACGCAGTATTTT
cdr3_aa: CASSCRDRRADTQYF

clone_size: many
d_call: TRBD2
j_call: TRBJ2-1
v_call: TRBV20-1
cdr3_nt: TGCAGTGCTAGAGCCCTTGGACTAGCGTATTTCAATGAGCAGTTCTTC
cdr3_aa: CSARALGLAYFNEQFF

clone_size: few
d_call: .
j_call: TRBJ2-4
v_call: TRBV28
cdr3_nt: TGTGCCAGCAGTGTCGGGAACGAAAACATTCAGTACTTC
cdr3_aa: CASSVGNENIQYF

clone_size: .
d_call: TRBD2
j_call: TRBJ2-3
v_call: TRBV28
cdr3_nt: TGTGCCAGCTCCGGGACTAGCGGGGGACTGGCGCAGTATTTT
cdr3_aa: CASSGTSGGLAQYF

clone_size: .
d_call: TRBD1
j_call: TRBJ2-2
v_call: TRBV7-3
cdr3_nt: TGTGCCAGCAGCGTAAGACAGGGTCTCACCGGGGAGCTGTTTTTT
cdr3_aa: CASSVRQGLTGELFF

clone_size: few
d_call: .
j_call: TRBJ2-7
v_call: TRBV7-3
cdr3_nt: TGTGCCAGCAGCACAGGAGGACAGTCCTACAATGAGCAGTACTTC
cdr3_aa: CASSTGGQSYNEQYF

clone_size: .
d_call: .
j_call: TRBJ2-1
v_call: TRBV25-1
cdr3_nt: TGTGCCAGCAGTGAGCTAGCGAGTCACTCCTACAATGAGCGGTTCTTC
cdr3_aa: CASSELASHSYNERFF

clone_size: .
d_call: .
j_call: TRBJ2-7
v_call: TRBV20-1
cdr3_nt: TGCAGTGCTAGGGCGGTCAGAGACTCCTACGAGCAGTACTTC
cdr3_aa: CSARAVRDSYEQYF

clone_size: few
d_call: .
j_call: TRBJ1-4
v_call: TRBV5-5
cdr3_nt: TGTGCCAGCAGCTTACTGGCCGAAAAACTGTTTTTT
cdr3_aa: CASSLLAEKLFF

clone_size: few
d_call: TRBD2
j_call: TRBJ2-1
v_call: TRBV20-1
cdr3_nt: TGCAGTGCTGACCCCAGCGGGGGGAACAATGAGCAGTTCTTC
cdr3_aa: CSADPSGGNNEQFF

clone_size: few
d_call: .
j_call: TRBJ2-7
v_call: TRBV6-2/TRBV6-3
cdr3_nt: TGTGCCAGCAGTCCCACGTCAGGGGATCGCTACGAGCAGTACTTC
cdr3_aa: CASSPTSGDRYEQYF

clone_size: many
d_call: TRBD2
j_call: TRBJ2-7
v_call: TRBV29-1
cdr3_nt: TGCAGCGCCATACGGGGACTAGCGGGAGGGGTCGAGCAGTACTTC
cdr3_aa: CSAIRGLAGGVEQYF

clone_size: .
d_call: .
j_call: TRBJ1-2
v_call: TRBV18
cdr3_nt: TGTGCCAGCTCACCACAGGACCAAGCTAACTATGGCTACACCTTC
cdr3_aa: CASSPQDQANYGYTF